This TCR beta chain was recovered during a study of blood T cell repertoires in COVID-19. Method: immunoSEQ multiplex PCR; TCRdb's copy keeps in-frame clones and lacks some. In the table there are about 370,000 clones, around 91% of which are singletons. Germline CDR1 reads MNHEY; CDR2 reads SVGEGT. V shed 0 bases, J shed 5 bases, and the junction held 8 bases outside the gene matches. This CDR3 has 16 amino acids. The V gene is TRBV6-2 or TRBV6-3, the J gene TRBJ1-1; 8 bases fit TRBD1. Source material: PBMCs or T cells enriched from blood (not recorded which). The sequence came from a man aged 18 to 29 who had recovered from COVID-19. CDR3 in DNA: TGTGCCAGCAGTTACTCGGGCAGGGGGCTAAAGACTGAAGCTTTCTTT. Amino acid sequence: CASSYSGRGLKTEAFF.